This T cell receptor beta chain stems from a study of blood T cell repertoires in COVID-19. Study context: Material from acute and convalescent COVID-19 was sourced from the United States, Italy and Spain.

The CDR3 length is 17 residues. V lost 3 bases, J lost 6 bases, and 13 bases stayed unmatched. Germline lookup yields CDR1 SEHNR and CDR2 FQNEAQ (reference sequence). The repertoire was sequenced with immunoSEQ multiplex PCR; TCRdb's copy has only in-frame clones and lacks some. The data contain 110,000 to 150,000 clones, around 86% of them singletons. The rearrangement links TRBV7-9 to TRBJ2-2; 7 bases fit TRBD2. The sequence was collected from a middle-aged man who had recovered from COVID-19. What was sequenced was PBMCs or T cells enriched from blood (not recorded which). The CDR3: CASSFPPGGGAAGELFF. The CDR3 DNA reads as TGTGCCAGCAGCTTCCCCCCGGGCGGGGGAGCGGCCGGGGAGCTGTTTTTT.